This T cell receptor beta chain was sequenced for a study of T cells in localized non-small cell lung cancer. Sequencing was performed with immunoSEQ multiplex PCR; in TCRdb, only in-frame clones are kept and a portion is missing. The sample records 30,000 to 35,000 clones, 70% to 90% being singletons. The study's findings and limits: Appearances in adjacent lung were noted for a median approximately 50 of the top 100 tumor clones. Since sequencing was restricted to only one region of the tumor, intratumor heterogeneity remains a possibility. Maximal T cell clonality occurred in uninvolved adjacent lung, with tumor ranking below it. The study linked higher blood T cell density to longer overall survival.

In the case of this clone: The target antigen is unknown.

The CDR3 consists of 13 residues. Germline V gene lookup returns CDR1 SQVTM and CDR2 ANQGSEA. The junction had 9 bases not matched to a gene; V was cut back by 6 bases and J by 9 bases. The sample in question was peripheral blood, obtained before any cancer treatment. This clonotype was sampled from a female donor older than 55 with stage I lung adenocarcinoma. V and J are TRBV29-1 and TRBJ2-3; TRBD2 matches at 10 bases. CDR3 coding DNA: TGCAGCGTGGAGGGACTAGCGTGGAGCACGCAGTATTTT. Translation: CSVEGLAWSTQYF.